The clone carrying this T cell receptor beta chain was counted between two and nine times. Its antigen is not identified. TCRdb fed the reads into MiXCR, producing one record per CDR3 protein. The table shows fewer than 350,000 distinct CDR3 sequences, with roughly 28% occurring only once. This specimen comes from a study of T cell repertoires in cytomegalovirus infection. Study-level background: Public TCR beta signatures provided an indication of both CMV infection and a matching HLA type.

The CDR3 extends over 14 amino acids. CDR1 MNHNS and CDR2 SASEGT come from the germline V gene. Trimming cost V 7 bases and J 16 bases; bases outside gene matches: 18. The rearrangement uses TRBV6-1 and TRBJ2-1, with TRBD1 matching 8 bases. This specimen was cultured PBMCs, taken from culture after CMV antigen stimulation. The source is a human donor in good health (CMV status not recorded). Some clones in this sample may be carry-over from other donors' samples. This CDR3 is CASKPTGVTGGGFF. CDR3 DNA: TGTGCCAGCAAGCCGACAGGGGTCACCGGTGGGGGTTTCTTC.